This T cell receptor beta chain was captured in a study of blood T cell repertoires in COVID-19. Study at large: Donors in the United States, Italy and Spain gave samples during acute or convalescent COVID-19.

CDR1 MNHEY and CDR2 SVGEGT come from the germline V gene. Trimming took off 1 base at V and 3 bases at J, with 7 bases between the two ends. The CDR3 consists of 14 residues. Under the authors' procedure: It was from reference gene primer amplification that nucleated cell counts were estimated. Data came from immunoSEQ multiplex PCR; TCRdb stores just in-frame clones and leaves some out. The V and J calls and clone size were taken over from that table, and D and trimming were inferred from the DNA. Found here are around 480,000 clones, approximately 90% of them singletons; the top ten hold 10% to 15%. Followed over time, Seattle patients had been enrolled while infection was active.

The source of this sequence is a woman between 50 and 59 years old with COVID-19, enrolled during active disease. The genes are TRBV6-2 or TRBV6-3 and TRBJ1-5; D is undetermined. The sample taken for sequencing was peripheral blood. This CDR3 is CASSYWSTNQPQHF. The CDR3 bases are TGTGCCAGCAGTTACTGGAGCACCAATCAGCCCCAGCATTTT.